Included here is one TCR beta chain sequence, with context. The table came from immunoSEQ multiplex PCR; TCRdb's copy has only in-frame clones and leaves some out. Of approximately 75,000 clones in the sample, approximately 95% were seen once. This specimen belongs to a study of technical replicates of blood from several donors. The CDR3 is 17 amino acids. J was trimmed by 3 bases and V by 4 bases; bases with no gene match: 12. Per the germline V gene, CDR1 is LGHNA and CDR2 is YNFKEQ. The receptor's source is a human donor in good health. The genes are TRBV4-2 and TRBJ2-7; 10 bases fit TRBD2. Sequences were obtained from T cells isolated from PBMCs. As DNA, the CDR3 is TGTGCCAGCAGCCCAAGCGGGAGGGCCAGAGGGAGCTACGAGCAGTACTTC. Protein product: CASSPSGRARGSYEQYF.